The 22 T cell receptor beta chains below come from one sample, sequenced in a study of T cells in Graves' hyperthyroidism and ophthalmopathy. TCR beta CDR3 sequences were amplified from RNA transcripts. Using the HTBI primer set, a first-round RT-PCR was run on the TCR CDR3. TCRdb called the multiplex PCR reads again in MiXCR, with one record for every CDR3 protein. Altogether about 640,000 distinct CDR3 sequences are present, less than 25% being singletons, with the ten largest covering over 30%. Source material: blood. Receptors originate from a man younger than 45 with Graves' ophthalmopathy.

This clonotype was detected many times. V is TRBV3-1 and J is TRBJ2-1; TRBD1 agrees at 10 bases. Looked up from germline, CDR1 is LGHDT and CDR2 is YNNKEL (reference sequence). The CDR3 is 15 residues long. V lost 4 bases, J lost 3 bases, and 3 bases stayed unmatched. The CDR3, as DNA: TGTGCCAGCAGCCCGGACAGGGGGGTCTACAATGAGCAGTTCTTC. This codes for CASSPDRGVYNEQFF.

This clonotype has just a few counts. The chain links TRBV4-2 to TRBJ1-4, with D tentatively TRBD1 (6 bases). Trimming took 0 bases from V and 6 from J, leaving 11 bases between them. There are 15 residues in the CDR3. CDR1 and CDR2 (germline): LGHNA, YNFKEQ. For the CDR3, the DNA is TGTGCCAGCAGCCAAGAAAGTTACAGGGATGAAAAACTGTTTTTT. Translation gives CASSQESYRDEKLFF.

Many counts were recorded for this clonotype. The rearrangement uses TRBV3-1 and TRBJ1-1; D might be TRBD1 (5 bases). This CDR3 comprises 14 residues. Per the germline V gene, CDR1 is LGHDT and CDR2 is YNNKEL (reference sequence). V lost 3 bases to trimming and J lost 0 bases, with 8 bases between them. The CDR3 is CASSHSGLNTEAFF. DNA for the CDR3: TGTGCCAGCAGCCATTCAGGGTTGAACACTGAAGCTTTCTTT. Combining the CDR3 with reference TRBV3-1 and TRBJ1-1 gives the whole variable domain DTAVSQTPKYLVTQMGNDKSIKCEQNLGHDTMYWYKQDSKKFLKIMFSYNNKELIINETVPNRFSPKSPDKAHLNLHINSLELGDSAVYFCASSHSGLNTEAFFGQGTRLTVV.

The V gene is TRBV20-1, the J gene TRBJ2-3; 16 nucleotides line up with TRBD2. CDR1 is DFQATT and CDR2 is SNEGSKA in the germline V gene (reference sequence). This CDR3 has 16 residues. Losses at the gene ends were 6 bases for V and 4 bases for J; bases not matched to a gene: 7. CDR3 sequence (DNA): TGCAGTGCCAAGGGACTAGCGGGAGGGCTTCCAGATACGCAGTATTTT. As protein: CSAKGLAGGLPDTQYF.

The CDR3 spells CSVEGDRSSSYEQYF. The DNA of the CDR3 is TGCAGCGTTGAAGGGGACAGGTCGTCCTCCTACGAGCAGTACTTC. V usage is TRBV29-1 and J usage is TRBJ2-7; 8 bases fit TRBD1. In germline, CDR1 is SQVTM, CDR2 ANQGSEA. The CDR3 extends over 15 amino acids. Trimming removed 1 base from V and 0 bases from J; junction bases left unmatched: 5.

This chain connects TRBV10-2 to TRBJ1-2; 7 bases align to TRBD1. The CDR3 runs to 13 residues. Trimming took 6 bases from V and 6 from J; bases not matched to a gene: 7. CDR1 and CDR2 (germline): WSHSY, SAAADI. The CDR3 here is CASRETGRNGYTF. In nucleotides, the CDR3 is TGCGCCAGCAGAGAGACAGGGAGGAATGGCTACACCTTC.

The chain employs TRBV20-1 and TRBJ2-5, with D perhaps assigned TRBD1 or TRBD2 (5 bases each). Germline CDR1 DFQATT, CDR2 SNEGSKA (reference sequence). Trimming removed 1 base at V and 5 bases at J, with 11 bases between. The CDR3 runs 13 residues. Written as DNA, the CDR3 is TGCAGTGCTAGAGGAGGGGCGCGGGAGACCCAGTACTTC. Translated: CSARGGARETQYF.

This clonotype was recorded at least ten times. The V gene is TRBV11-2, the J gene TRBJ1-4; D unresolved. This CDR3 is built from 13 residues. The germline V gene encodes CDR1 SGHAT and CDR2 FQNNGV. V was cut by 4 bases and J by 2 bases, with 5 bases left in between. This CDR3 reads CASSYSTNEKLFF. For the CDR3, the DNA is TGTGCCAGCAGCTACAGTACTAATGAAAAACTGTTTTTT. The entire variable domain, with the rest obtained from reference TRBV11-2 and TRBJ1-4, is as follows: EAGVAQSPRYKIIEKRQSVAFWCNPISGHATLYWYQQILGQGPKLLIQFQNNGVVDDSQLPKDRFSAERLKGVDSTLKIQPAKLEDSAVYLCASSYSTNEKLFFGSGTQLSVL.

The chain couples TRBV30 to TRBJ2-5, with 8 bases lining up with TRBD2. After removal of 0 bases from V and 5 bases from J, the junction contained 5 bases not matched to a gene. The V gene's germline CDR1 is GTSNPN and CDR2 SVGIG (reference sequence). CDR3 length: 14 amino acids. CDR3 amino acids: CAWSVKAGVETQYF. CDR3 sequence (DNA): TGTGCCTGGAGTGTTAAAGCGGGAGTCGAGACCCAGTACTTC.

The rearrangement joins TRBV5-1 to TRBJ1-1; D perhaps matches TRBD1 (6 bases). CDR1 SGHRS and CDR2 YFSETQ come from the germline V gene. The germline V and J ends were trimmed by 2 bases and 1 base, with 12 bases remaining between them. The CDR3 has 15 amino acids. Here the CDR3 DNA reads TGCGCCAGCAGCTTTACCGGGGGCGGGAACACTGAAGCTTTCTTT. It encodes CASSFTGGGNTEAFF.

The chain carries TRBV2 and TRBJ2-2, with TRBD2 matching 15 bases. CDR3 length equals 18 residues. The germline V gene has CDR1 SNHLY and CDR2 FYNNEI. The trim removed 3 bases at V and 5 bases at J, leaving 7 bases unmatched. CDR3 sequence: CASSEQGLAGGNTGELFF. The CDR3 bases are TGTGCCAGCAGTGAGCAGGGACTAGCGGGAGGAAATACCGGGGAGCTGTTTTTT.

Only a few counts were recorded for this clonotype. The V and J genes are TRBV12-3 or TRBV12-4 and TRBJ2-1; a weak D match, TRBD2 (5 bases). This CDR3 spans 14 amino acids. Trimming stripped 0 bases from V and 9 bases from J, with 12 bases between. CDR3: CASSLAGESSEQFF. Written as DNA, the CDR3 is TGTGCCAGCAGTTTAGCGGGAGAGTCATCTGAGCAGTTCTTC.

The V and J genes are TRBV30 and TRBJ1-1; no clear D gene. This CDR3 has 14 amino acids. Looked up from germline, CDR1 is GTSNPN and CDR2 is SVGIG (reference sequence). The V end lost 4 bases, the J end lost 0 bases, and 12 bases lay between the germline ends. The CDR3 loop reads CAWKLPALNTEAFF. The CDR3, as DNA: TGTGCCTGGAAGCTACCAGCCTTGAACACTGAAGCTTTCTTT.

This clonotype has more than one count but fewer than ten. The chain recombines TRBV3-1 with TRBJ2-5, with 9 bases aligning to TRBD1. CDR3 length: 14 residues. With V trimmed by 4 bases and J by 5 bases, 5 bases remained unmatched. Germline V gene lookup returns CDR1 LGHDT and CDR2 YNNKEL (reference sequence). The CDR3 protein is CASSPTGGSETQYF. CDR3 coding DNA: TGTGCCAGCAGCCCGACAGGGGGAAGTGAGACCCAGTACTTC.

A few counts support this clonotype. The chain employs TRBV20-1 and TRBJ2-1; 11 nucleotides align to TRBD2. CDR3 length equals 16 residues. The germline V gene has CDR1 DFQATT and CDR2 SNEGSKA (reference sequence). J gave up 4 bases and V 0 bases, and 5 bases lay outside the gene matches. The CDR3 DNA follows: TGCAGTGCTAGAGACCTAGCGGGAGGTGGATACAATGAGCAGTTCTTC. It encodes CSARDLAGGGYNEQFF.

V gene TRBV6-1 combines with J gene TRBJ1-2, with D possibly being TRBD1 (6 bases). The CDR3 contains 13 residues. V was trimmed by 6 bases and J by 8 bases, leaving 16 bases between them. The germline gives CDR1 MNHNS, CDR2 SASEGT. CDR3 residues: CASRLDRNGGYTF. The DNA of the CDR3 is TGTGCCAGCAGACTGGACAGAAATGGGGGCTACACCTTC.

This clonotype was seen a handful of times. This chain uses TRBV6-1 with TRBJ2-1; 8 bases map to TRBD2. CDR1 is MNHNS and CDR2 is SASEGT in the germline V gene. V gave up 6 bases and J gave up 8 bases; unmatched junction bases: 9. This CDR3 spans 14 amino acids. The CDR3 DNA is TGTGCCAGCAGCCCCGGGACTAGTTCGGATGAGCAGTTCTTC. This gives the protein CASSPGTSSDEQFF.

Here the CDR3 reads CASSLAVGVTEAFF. CDR3 coding DNA: TGCGCCAGCAGCTTGGCCGTCGGGGTGACTGAAGCTTTCTTT. V gene TRBV5-1 combines with J gene TRBJ1-1; D gene uncertain. This CDR3 region has 14 residues. The V gene's germline CDR1 is SGHRS and CDR2 YFSETQ. Trimming removed 0 bases from V and 5 bases from J, with 11 bases in between.

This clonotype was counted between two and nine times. CDR3 nucleotide sequence: TGTGCCAGCAGTTTGCGGGGGGCAAAGGGAAACACTGAAGCTTTCTTT. It encodes CASSLRGAKGNTEAFF. The chain is built from TRBV27 and TRBJ1-1; D is possibly TRBD1 (6 bases). Germline CDR1 is MNHEY and CDR2 is SMNVEV (reference sequence). CDR3 length: 16 residues. Trimming stripped 3 bases from V and 2 bases from J, with 16 bases between.

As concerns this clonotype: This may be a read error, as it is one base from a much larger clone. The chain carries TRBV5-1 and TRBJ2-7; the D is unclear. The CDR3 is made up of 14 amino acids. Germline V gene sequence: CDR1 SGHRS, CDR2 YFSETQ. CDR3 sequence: CAGSLNNPSNEQYF. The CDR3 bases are TGCGCCGGCAGCTTGAACAATCCCTCCAACGAGCAGTACTTC.

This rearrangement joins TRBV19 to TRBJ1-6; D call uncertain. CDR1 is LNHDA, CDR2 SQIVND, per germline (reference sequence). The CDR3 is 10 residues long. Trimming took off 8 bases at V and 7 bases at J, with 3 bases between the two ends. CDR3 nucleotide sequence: TGTGCCAGTGGGAATTCACCCCTCCACTTT. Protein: CASGNSPLHF.

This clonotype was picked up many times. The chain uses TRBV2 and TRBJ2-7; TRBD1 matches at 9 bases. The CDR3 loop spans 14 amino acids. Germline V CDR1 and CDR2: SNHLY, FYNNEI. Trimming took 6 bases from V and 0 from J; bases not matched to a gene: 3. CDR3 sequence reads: CASSGQGSSYEQYF. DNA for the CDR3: TGTGCCAGCAGCGGACAGGGGAGCTCCTACGAGCAGTACTTC.